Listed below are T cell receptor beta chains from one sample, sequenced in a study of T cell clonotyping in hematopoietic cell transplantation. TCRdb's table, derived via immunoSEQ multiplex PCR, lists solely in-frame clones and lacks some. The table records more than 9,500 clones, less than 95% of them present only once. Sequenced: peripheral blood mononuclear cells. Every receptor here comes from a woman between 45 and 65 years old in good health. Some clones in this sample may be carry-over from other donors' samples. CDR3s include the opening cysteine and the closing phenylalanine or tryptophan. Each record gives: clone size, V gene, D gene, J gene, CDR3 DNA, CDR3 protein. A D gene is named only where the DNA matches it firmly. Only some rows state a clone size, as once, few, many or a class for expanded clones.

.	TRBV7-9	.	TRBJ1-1	TGTGCCAGCAGCCTACAGGGAGGGGTTACTGAAGCTTTCTTT	CASSLQGGVTEAFF
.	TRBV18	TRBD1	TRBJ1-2	TGTGGTTCCCGGACAGGGGGAACAGCCGTAAACTATGGCTACACCTTC	CGSRTGGTAVNYGYTF
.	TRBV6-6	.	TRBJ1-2	TGTGCCAGCAGTTACGTCGGGGGCTACACCTTC	CASSYVGGYTF
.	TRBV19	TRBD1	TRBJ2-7	TGTGCCAGTAGTATGGGAGAGGGGGCCGTGGACGAGCAGTACTTC	CASSMGEGAVDEQYF
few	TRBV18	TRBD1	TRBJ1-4	TGTGCCAGCTCATCGGGACAGGGAGAAAAACTGTTTTTT	CASSSGQGEKLFF
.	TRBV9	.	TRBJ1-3	TGTGCCAGCAGCAAGATGGGGACTCTGGGAAACACCATATATTTT	CASSKMGTLGNTIYF
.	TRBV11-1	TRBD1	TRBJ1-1	TGTGCCAGCAGCGCGGGACAGGGGAGATACACTGAAGCTTTCTTT	CASSAGQGRYTEAFF
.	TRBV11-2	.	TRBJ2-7	TGTGCCAGCAGCGCGACCTACGAGCAGTACTTC	CASSATYEQYF
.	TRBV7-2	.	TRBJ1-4	TGTGCCAGCAGTTCTCGACAACCCCGCGGGGAAAAACTGTTTTTT	CASSSRQPRGEKLFF
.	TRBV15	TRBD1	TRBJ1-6	TGTGCCACCAGCAGACCCCTGGGGGACAGGGGATATTCACCCCTCCACTTT	CATSRPLGDRGYSPLHF
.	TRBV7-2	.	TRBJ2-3	TGTGCCAGCAGCTTCCCCGGGGGCGGGGGTTCAACAGATACGCAGTATTTT	CASSFPGGGGSTDTQYF
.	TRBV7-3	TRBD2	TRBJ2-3	TGTGCCAGCAGCCTAGTGGGGGGGAACACAGATACGCAGTATTTT	CASSLVGGNTDTQYF
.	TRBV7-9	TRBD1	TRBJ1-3	TGTGCCAGCAGCTTAGCGCTCGGGACAGGGTTGGGAAACACCATATATTTT	CASSLALGTGLGNTIYF
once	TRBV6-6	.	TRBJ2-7	TGTGCCAGCAGTACCGCGGGCCTCTCCTACGAGCAGTACTTC	CASSTAGLSYEQYF
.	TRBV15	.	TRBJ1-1	TGTGCCACCAGCAGAGATAGAGGTCGGACTGAAGCTTTCTTT	CATSRDRGRTEAFF
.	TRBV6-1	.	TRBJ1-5	TGTGCCAGCAGTGGGATTGGTTTGGCCAGGGCGACACAGCCCCAGCATTTT	CASSGIGLARATQPQHF
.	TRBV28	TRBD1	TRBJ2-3	TGTGCCAGCATCTCCTCTCCGGGACAGGGTGGCACAGATACGCAGTATTTT	CASISSPGQGGTDTQYF
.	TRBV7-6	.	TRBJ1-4	TGTGCCAGCAGCTTAGCGTCCGCGGGGGCTGGGGAAAAACTGTTTTTT	CASSLASAGAGEKLFF
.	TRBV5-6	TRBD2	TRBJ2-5	TGTGCCAGCAGCTTGAGTCTAGCGGAGGAGACCCAGTACTTC	CASSLSLAEETQYF
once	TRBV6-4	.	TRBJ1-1	TGTGCCAGCAGAAAAACAGGGCTGGTCACTGAAGCTTTCTTT	CASRKTGLVTEAFF
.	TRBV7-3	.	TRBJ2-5	TGTGCCAGCAGCTTATCCAGGGACCAAGAGACCCAGTACTTC	CASSLSRDQETQYF
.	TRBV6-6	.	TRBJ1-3	TGTGCCAGCAGCAACACCCGCTCTGGAAACACCATATATTTT	CASSNTRSGNTIYF
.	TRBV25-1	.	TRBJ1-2	TGTGCCAGCAGTGAAGAGGGGGTCCGTGGCTACACCTTC	CASSEEGVRGYTF
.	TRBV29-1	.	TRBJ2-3	TGCAGCGTTGATACAGGCACAGATACGCAGTATTTT	CSVDTGTDTQYF
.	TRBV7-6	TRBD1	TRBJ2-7	TGTGCCAGCAGCGTTGACAGGGGCCCCTACGAGCAGTACTTC	CASSVDRGPYEQYF
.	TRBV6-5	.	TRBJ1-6	TGTGCCAGCAGGGTCAGGGTCCCCAATTCACCCCTCCACTTT	CASRVRVPNSPLHF
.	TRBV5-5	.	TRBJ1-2	TGTGCCAGCAGCTTGGAGCAGACAGCTCTACGGCGGGGAATATATGGCTACACCTTC	CASSLEQTALRRGIYGYTF
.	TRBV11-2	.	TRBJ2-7	TGTGCCAGCAGCTTCTCTCTATACGAGCAGTACTTC	CASSFSLYEQYF
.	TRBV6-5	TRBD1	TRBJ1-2	TGTGCCAGCAGCCCTGACAGGGGGAAGACCTATGGCTACACCTTC	CASSPDRGKTYGYTF
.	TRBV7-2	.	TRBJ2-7	TGTGCCAGCAGTCCAACTTCGGACAGAACAACCTACGAGCAGTACTTC	CASSPTSDRTTYEQYF
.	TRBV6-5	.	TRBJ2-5	TGTGCCAGCAGTTACCCCATCCGGGAGCTGAGGACCCAGTACTTC	CASSYPIRELRTQYF
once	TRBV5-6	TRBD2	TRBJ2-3	TGTGCCAGCAGCTTGAGGACTAGCGGGGGGCACGGAAGCACAGATACGCAGTATTTT	CASSLRTSGGHGSTDTQYF
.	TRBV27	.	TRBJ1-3	TGTGCCAGCAGTTCAGAGACCGGAAACACCATATATTTT	CASSSETGNTIYF
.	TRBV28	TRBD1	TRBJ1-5	TGTGCCAGCAGACTGGGACAGGGGGCAAATCAGCCCCAGCATTTT	CASRLGQGANQPQHF
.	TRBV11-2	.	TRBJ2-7	TGTGCCAGCAGCTTAGACCTTGGAAGCTCCTACGAGCAGTACTTC	CASSLDLGSSYEQYF
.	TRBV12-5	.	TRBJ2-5	TGTGCTAGTGGTTTCCCTCCCCGGGACGGTGGAGAGACCCAGTACTTC	CASGFPPRDGGETQYF
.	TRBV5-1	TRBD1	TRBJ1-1	TGCGCCAGCAGCTCCGGGACAGGGGGTGAAGCTTTCTTT	CASSSGTGGEAFF
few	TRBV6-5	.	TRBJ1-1	TGTGCCAGCAGTTTCAGGGAAGCTGAAGCTTTCTTT	CASSFREAEAFF
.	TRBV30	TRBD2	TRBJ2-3	TGTGCCTGGAGTATGGCCAGCGGGGCGCAGTATTTT	CAWSMASGAQYF
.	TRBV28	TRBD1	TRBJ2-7	TGTGCCAGCAGTCAACAGGGGTTCGGAGAGCAGTACTTC	CASSQQGFGEQYF
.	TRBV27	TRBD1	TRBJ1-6	TGTGCCAGCAGTTTATCGTGGACAGGGGATTCACCCCTCCACTTT	CASSLSWTGDSPLHF
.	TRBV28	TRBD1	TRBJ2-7	TGTGCCAGCAGTACCACCGGACAGGGGTTGGCCTACGAGCAGTACTTC	CASSTTGQGLAYEQYF
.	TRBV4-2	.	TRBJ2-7	TGTGCCAGCAGCCAAGCCCCCGTCTACGAGCAGTACTTC	CASSQAPVYEQYF
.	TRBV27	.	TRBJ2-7	TGTGCCAGCAGTTTCGGGGGTGGGACAGAGTACGAGCAGTACTTC	CASSFGGGTEYEQYF
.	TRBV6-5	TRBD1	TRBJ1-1	TGTGCCAGCAAAAAGACAGGGGGCTGGACTGAAGCTTTCTTT	CASKKTGGWTEAFF
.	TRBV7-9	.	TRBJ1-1	TGTGCCAGCAGCTTAGCTGGGGGTGGCATGAACACTGAAGCTTTCTTT	CASSLAGGGMNTEAFF
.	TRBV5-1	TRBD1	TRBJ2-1	TGCGCCAGCAGCTTGGCCGGGACAGCCTACAATGAGCAGTTCTTC	CASSLAGTAYNEQFF
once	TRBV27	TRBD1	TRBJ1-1	TGTGCCAGCAGCGACAGGGCGAATGGGAACACTGAAGCTTTCTTT	CASSDRANGNTEAFF
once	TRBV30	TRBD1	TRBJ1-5	TGTGCCTGGAGTGTATTCCCAGGGGGCAGCAATCAGCCCCAGCATTTT	CAWSVFPGGSNQPQHF
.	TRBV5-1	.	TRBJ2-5	TGCGCCAGCAGCTGGCCTGGGGAGACCCAGTACTTC	CASSWPGETQYF